These 21 T cell receptor beta chains were sequenced from one sample in a study of brain T cells in children with intractable seizures. Profiling relied on immunoSEQ multiplex PCR, and the TCRdb table lists in-frame clones only, not all of them. The table lists some 2,500 clones, roughly 84% of them singletons. Sequencing was limited to surgery cases with top T cell transcript signatures in brain tissue. Here the sequenced sample was resected brain tissue, taken at surgery. Receptors originate from a boy younger than two with hemimegalencephaly and intractable seizures.

The count of this clone is one. This chain uses TRBV7-2 with TRBJ2-1; D gene uncertain. The germline gives CDR1 SGHTA, CDR2 FQGNSA. CDR3 length equals 13 residues. The V and J ends lost 1 base and 8 bases respectively, with 9 bases between them. The chain's CDR3 is CASSLDGRDEQFF. CDR3 nucleotides: TGTGCCAGCAGCTTAGATGGTAGGGATGAGCAGTTCTTC.

The V gene is TRBV28, the J gene TRBJ2-3, with D perhaps TRBD2 (5 bases). The CDR3 has 13 amino acids. The V end lost 7 bases, the J end lost 1 base, and 9 bases lay between the germline ends. The germline V gene encodes CDR1 MDHEN and CDR2 SYDVKM. Here the CDR3 reads CASTGIGTDTQYF. CDR3 nucleotide sequence: TGTGCCAGCACCGGGATTGGCACAGATACGCAGTATTTT.

By share, this clone ranks as large. J is TRBJ2-1 and V is TRBV6-5; D is uncertain. The CDR3 is made up of 12 amino acids. CDR1 MNHEY and CDR2 SVGAGI come from the germline V gene. V was cut by 2 bases and J by 9 bases, with 8 bases left in between. The CDR3 here is CASSYRTGEQFF. As DNA, the CDR3 is TGTGCCAGCAGTTACCGGACGGGTGAGCAGTTCTTC.

The rearrangement uses TRBV2 and TRBJ2-7; maybe TRBD2 (5 bases). V shed 5 bases and J shed 1 base, with 12 bases lying between them. The CDR3 totals 14 residues. Per the germline V gene, CDR1 is SNHLY and CDR2 is FYNNEI. DNA of the CDR3: TGTGCCAGCAGTCCGTTCCGGGGATCCTACGAGCAGTACTTC. This gives the protein CASSPFRGSYEQYF.

V and J are TRBV21-1 and TRBJ1-5; the table's D gene call, TRBD1, was not cross checked with the DNA. TRBV21-1 is noted as a pseudogene. This CDR3 is built from 15 residues. The CDR3: CASSAGTGANQPQHF. In DNA, the CDR3 is TGTGCCAGCAGTGCCGGGACAGGCGCAAATCAGCCCCAGCATTTT.

The V and J genes are TRBV6-2 or TRBV6-3 and TRBJ2-5; 10 bases fit TRBD1. The CDR3 has 15 residues. Losses at the gene ends were 4 bases for V and 5 bases for J; bases not matched to a gene: 7. The germline CDR1 and CDR2 sequences are MNHEY and SVGEGT. The CDR3 bases are TGTGCCAGCAGTTCCGGGACAGGGGACGTGGAGACCCAGTACTTC. Protein product: CASSSGTGDVETQYF.

This clone was seen just once. V is TRBV28 and J is TRBJ2-7; D gene unclear. Deletions cut 3 bases from V and 1 base from J, with 7 bases between. This CDR3 region has 13 residues. Germline V gene sequence: CDR1 MDHEN, CDR2 SYDVKM. The CDR3 sequence is CASSFGQSYEQYF. For the CDR3, the DNA is TGTGCCAGCAGTTTTGGGCAGTCCTACGAGCAGTACTTC.

The gene calls are TRBV5-6 and TRBJ2-7; D gene unclear. Trimming left V 0 bases short and J 7 bases short, with 11 bases between. Looked up from germline, CDR1 is SGHDT and CDR2 is YYEEEE. The CDR3 spans 13 residues. This CDR3 reads CASSLGLVGEQYF. The CDR3 DNA is TGTGCCAGCAGCTTGGGCCTAGTGGGAGAGCAGTACTTC. Full variable domain (outside the CDR3, taken from reference TRBV5-6 and TRBJ2-7): DAGVTQSPTHLIKTRGQQVTLRCSPKSGHDTVSWYQQALGQGPQFIFQYYEEEERQRGNFPDRFSGHQFPNYSSELNVNALLLGDSALYLCASSLGLVGEQYFGPGTRLTVT.

This clone appeared once. The J gene is TRBJ2-4, the V gene TRBV5-6, with a weak D call TRBD2 (5 bases). V gave up 4 bases and J gave up 8 bases, with 19 bases separating them. The CDR3 covers 15 residues. Germline values: CDR1 SGHDT, CDR2 YYEEEE. CDR3 sequence (DNA): TGTGCCAGCAGCCCCAGGAGGCGAGGGATAGACATTCAGTACTTC. Translated: CASSPRRRGIDIQYF. Combining the CDR3 with reference TRBV5-6 and TRBJ2-4 gives the whole variable domain DAGVTQSPTHLIKTRGQQVTLRCSPKSGHDTVSWYQQALGQGPQFIFQYYEEEERQRGNFPDRFSGHQFPNYSSELNVNALLLGDSALYLCASSPRRRGIDIQYFGAGTRLSVL.

J is TRBJ1-6 and V is TRBV11-2; D not certain. The V gene lost 1 base and the J gene lost 2 bases, with 3 bases spanning the gap. Germline V CDR1 and CDR2: SGHAT, FQNNGV. CDR3 length: 14 residues. CDR3 sequence reads: CASSLGPYNSPLHF. As DNA, the CDR3 is TGTGCCAGCAGCTTAGGCCCCTATAATTCACCCCTCCACTTT. Looking up the rest from reference TRBV11-2 and TRBJ1-6 gives the full variable domain: EAGVAQSPRYKIIEKRQSVAFWCNPISGHATLYWYQQILGQGPKLLIQFQNNGVVDDSQLPKDRFSAERLKGVDSTLKIQPAKLEDSAVYLCASSLGPYNSPLHFGNGTRLTVT.

In its sample, this clone ranks as large (0.1 to 1%). The gene calls are TRBV12-3 or TRBV12-4 and TRBJ2-2; D gene uncertain. V was clipped by 2 bases and J by 2 bases, with 3 bases between them. The CDR3 covers 13 residues. In DNA, the CDR3 is TGTGCCAGCAGTTTAATAAACACCGGGGAGCTGTTTTTT. This gives the protein CASSLINTGELFF.

The V call is TRBV5-6, the J call TRBJ2-7; 8 bases match TRBD1. This CDR3 spans 16 amino acids. V lost 0 bases, J lost 5 bases, and 10 bases stayed unmatched. The germline CDR1 and CDR2 sequences are SGHDT and YYEEEE. CDR3 nucleotides: TGTGCCAGCAGCTTGGCCGGGCAGGGGGCGTTTGACGAGCAGTACTTC. Its translation: CASSLAGQGAFDEQYF. The full variable domain, rest sourced from reference TRBV5-6 and TRBJ2-7, is DAGVTQSPTHLIKTRGQQVTLRCSPKSGHDTVSWYQQALGQGPQFIFQYYEEEERQRGNFPDRFSGHQFPNYSSELNVNALLLGDSALYLCASSLAGQGAFDEQYFGPGTRLTVT.

The chain combines TRBV6-5 with TRBJ1-2; 7 bases fit TRBD1. The CDR3 spans 16 residues. Germline V lookup: CDR1 MNHEY, CDR2 SVGAGI. The J segment lost 2 bases and the V segment lost 4 bases, leaving 10 bases of the junction unmatched. The CDR3 nucleotides are TGTGCCAGCAGTTCTACTAACGGACAGGCCAACTATGGCTACACCTTC. Protein sequence: CASSSTNGQANYGYTF.

The rearrangement links TRBV2 to TRBJ2-7, with no clear D. The germline V and J ends were trimmed by 6 bases and 1 base, with 7 bases remaining between them. CDR3 length: 12 amino acids. The germline V gene has CDR1 SNHLY and CDR2 FYNNEI. The CDR3 coding sequence is TGTGCCAGCAGCAAGACATCCTACGAGCAGTACTTC. Translated, it gives CASSKTSYEQYF.

The table lists this clone with a few counts. V gene TRBV7-9 combines with J gene TRBJ2-7; D may be TRBD2 (5 bases). The V and J ends lost 1 base and 5 bases respectively, with 18 bases between them. From germline, CDR1 is SEHNR and CDR2 FQNEAQ (reference sequence). The CDR3 is made up of 16 amino acids. This CDR3 reads CASSLGPGSEGHEQYF. The CDR3 DNA is TGTGCCAGCAGCTTAGGTCCGGGGTCAGAAGGCCACGAGCAGTACTTC.

J is TRBJ1-1 and V is TRBV5-1; possible D gene TRBD1, 6 bases. The CDR3 sequence is 12 residues long. CDR1 and CDR2 from the germline V gene are SGHRS and YFSETQ. Trimming stripped 4 bases from V and 12 bases from J, with 16 bases between. DNA for the CDR3: TGCGCCAGCAGCCCGTCTACAGGGTTAACTTTCTTT. Translating it yields CASSPSTGLTFF.

This clone was counted a few times. This rearrangement joins TRBV7-9 to TRBJ2-1; 8 bases line up with TRBD2. The CDR3 length is 18 residues. Per the germline V gene, CDR1 is SEHNR and CDR2 is FQNEAQ (reference sequence). The trim removed 2 bases at V and 3 bases at J, leaving 12 bases unmatched. The CDR3 here is CASSLQPRGGYHYNEQFF. The CDR3 nucleotides read TGTGCCAGCAGCTTACAGCCCCGGGGGGGGTATCACTACAATGAGCAGTTCTTC.

The V call is TRBV7-6, the J call TRBJ2-4; D may correspond to TRBD1 or TRBD2 (5 bases each). The CDR3 has 19 amino acids. V was cut by 1 base and J by 3 bases, with 22 bases left in between. Germline V gene sequence: CDR1 SGHVS, CDR2 FNYEAQ. The CDR3 DNA reads as TGTGCCAGCAGCTTAGGGGGGTGGGAGCCCCCGCTAGGCAAAAACATTCAGTACTTC. This translates into CASSLGGWEPPLGKNIQYF. Full variable domain (remainder filled in from reference TRBV7-6 and TRBJ2-4): GAGVSQSPRYKVTKRGQDVALRCDPISGHVSLYWYRQALGQGPEFLTYFNYEAQQDKSGLPNDRFSAERPEGSISTLTIQRTEQRDSAMYRCASSLGGWEPPLGKNIQYFGAGTRLSVL.

This chain's CDR3 is CASSPEGGQETQYF. The CDR3 nucleotides are TGCGCCAGCAGCCCGGAGGGGGGGCAAGAGACCCAGTACTTC. The rearrangement links TRBV4-1 to TRBJ2-5; D is possibly TRBD2 (7 bases). The CDR3 spans 14 residues. Germline V lookup: CDR1 MGHRA, CDR2 YSYEKL. V was cut by 4 bases and J by 2 bases, with 11 bases left in between.

The rearrangement links TRBV5-8 to TRBJ1-4; 7 bases line up with TRBD1. Germline CDR1 and CDR2: SGHTS and YDEGEE. The CDR3 has 14 amino acids. Trimming removed 0 bases from V and 6 bases from J; junction bases left unmatched: 2. In nucleotides, the CDR3 is TGTGCCAGCAGCTTGGGACAGGGTTATGAAAAACTGTTTTTT. Amino acid sequence: CASSLGQGYEKLFF.

This clone was detected a few times. The rearrangement uses TRBV29-1 and TRBJ1-5; D not resolved. The germline gives CDR1 SQVTM, CDR2 ANQGSEA. This CDR3 region has 13 residues. Trimming took 4 bases from V and 1 from J, leaving 8 bases between them. CDR3 nucleotide sequence: TGCAGCGTTGTCTCGGGGAGCAATCAGCCCCAGCATTTT. Amino acids: CSVVSGSNQPQHF.